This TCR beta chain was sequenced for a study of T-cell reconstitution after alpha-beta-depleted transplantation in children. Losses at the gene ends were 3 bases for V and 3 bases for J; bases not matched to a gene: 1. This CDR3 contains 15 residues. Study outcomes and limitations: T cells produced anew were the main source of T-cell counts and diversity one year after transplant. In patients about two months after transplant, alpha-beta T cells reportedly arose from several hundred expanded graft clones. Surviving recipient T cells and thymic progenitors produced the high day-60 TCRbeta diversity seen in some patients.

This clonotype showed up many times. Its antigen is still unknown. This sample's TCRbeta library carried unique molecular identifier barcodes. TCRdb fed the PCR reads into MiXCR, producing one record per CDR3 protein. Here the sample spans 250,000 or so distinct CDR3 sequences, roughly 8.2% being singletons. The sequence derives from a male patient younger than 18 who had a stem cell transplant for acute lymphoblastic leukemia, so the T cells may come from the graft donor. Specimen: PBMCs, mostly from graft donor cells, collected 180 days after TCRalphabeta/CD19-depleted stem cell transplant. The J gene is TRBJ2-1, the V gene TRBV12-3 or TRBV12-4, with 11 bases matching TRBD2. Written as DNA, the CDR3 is TGTGCCAGCAGTTTCGGACTAGCGGGCTACAATGAGCAGTTCTTC. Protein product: CASSFGLAGYNEQFF.